This entry concerns a single TCR beta chain. Its matching antigen is unknown. This sample was included in a study of a mutant IDH1 vaccine in newly diagnosed glioma. Study background: Each patient was administered eight vaccinations, scheduled in weeks 1, 3, 5, 7, 11, 15, 19 and 23. Males made up approximately 60% and females 37.5% of treated patients, whose mean age was about 37 years. Radiotherapy, temozolomide, or both had been given previously, and both were given to most.

This sample's time point: week 23, last vaccination. Alongside topical imiquimod, each dose of vaccine comprised 300 ug of mutant IDH1 20-mer peptide. Measured with immunoSEQ multiplex PCR; TCRdb has only the in-frame clones, and not every one. The sample consists of 65,000 or so clones, 80% to 90% of them appearing once. The length of the CDR3 is 11 residues. V gave up 4 bases and J gave up 6 bases, with 9 bases separating them. Germline V gene data show CDR1 as DFQATT and CDR2 as SNEGSKA (reference sequence). This specimen consisted of PBMCs, obtained from a glioma patient whose treatment included an IDH1 peptide vaccine. The chain links TRBV20-1 to TRBJ2-5; no firm D call. The source is a man in his thirties or forties with glioma. CDR3 loop: CSATDLKTQYF. DNA for the CDR3: TGCAGTGCTACCGATTTGAAGACCCAGTACTTC.